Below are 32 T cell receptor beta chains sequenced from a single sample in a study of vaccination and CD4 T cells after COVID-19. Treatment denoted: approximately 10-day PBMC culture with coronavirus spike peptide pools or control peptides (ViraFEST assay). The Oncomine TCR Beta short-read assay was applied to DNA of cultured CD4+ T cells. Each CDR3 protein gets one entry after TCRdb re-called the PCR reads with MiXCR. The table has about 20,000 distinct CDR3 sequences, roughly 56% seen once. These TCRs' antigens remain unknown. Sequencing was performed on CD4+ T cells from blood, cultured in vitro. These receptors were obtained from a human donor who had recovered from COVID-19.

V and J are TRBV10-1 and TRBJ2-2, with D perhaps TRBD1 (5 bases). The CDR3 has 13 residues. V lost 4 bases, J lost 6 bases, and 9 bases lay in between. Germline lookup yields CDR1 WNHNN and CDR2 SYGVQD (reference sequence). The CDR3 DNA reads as TGCGCCAGCAGTGGCTTCAGGGCCGGGGAGCTGTTTTTT. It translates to CASSGFRAGELFF.

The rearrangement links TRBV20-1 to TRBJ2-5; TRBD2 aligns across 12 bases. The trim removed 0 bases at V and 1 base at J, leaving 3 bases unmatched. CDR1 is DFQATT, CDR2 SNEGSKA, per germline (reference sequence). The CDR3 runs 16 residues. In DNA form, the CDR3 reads TGCAGTGCTAGAGAACTAGCGGGAGGATCCCAAGAGACCCAGTACTTC. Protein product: CSARELAGGSQETQYF.

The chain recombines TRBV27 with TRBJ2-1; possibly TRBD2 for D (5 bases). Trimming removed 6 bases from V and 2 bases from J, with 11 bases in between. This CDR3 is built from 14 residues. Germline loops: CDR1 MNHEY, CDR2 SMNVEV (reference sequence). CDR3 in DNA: TGTGCCAGCAGAGGAGGCAGCACCTACAATGAGCAGTTCTTC. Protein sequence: CASRGGSTYNEQFF.

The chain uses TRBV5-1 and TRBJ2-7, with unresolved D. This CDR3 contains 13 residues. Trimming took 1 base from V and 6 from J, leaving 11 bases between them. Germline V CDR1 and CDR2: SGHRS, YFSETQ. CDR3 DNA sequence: TGCGCCAGCAGCTTGTCTGAATTCCGCGAGCAGTACTTC. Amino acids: CASSLSEFREQYF.

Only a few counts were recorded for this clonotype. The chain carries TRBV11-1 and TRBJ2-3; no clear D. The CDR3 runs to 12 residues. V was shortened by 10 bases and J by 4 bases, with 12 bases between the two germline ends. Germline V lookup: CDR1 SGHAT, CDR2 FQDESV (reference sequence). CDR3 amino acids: CATQARADTQYF. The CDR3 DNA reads TGTGCCACTCAAGCAAGGGCAGATACGCAGTATTTT.

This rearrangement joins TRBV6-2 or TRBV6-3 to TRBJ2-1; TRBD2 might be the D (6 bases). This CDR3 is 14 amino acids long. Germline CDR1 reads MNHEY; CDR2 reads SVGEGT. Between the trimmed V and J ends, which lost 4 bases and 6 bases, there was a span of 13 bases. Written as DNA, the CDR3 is TGTGCCAGCAGTTCCCACCTACTAGCCAATGAGCAGTTCTTC. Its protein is CASSSHLLANEQFF.

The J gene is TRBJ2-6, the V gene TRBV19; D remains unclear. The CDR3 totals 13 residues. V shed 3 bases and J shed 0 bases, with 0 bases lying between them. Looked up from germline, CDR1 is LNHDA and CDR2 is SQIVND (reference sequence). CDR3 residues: CASSISGANVLTF. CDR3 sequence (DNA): TGTGCCAGTAGTATCTCTGGGGCCAACGTCCTGACTTTC. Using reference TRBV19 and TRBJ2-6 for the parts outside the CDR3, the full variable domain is DGGITQSPKYLFRKEGQNVTLSCEQNLNHDAMYWYRQDPGQGLRLIYYSQIVNDFQKGDIAEGYSVSREKKESFPLTVTSAQKNPTAFYLCASSISGANVLTFGAGSRLTVL.

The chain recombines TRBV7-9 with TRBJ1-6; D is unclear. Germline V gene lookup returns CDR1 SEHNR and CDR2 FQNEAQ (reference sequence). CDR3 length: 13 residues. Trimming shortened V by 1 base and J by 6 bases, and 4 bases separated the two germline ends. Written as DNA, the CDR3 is TGTGCCAGCAGCTTAGAGGGTAATTCACCCCTCCACTTT. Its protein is CASSLEGNSPLHF.

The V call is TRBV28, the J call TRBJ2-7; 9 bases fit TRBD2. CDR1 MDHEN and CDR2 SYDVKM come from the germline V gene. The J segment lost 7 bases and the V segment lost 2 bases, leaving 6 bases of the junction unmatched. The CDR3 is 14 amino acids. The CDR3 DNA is TGTGCCAGCAGTTTAGCGGGAGGGCCATTTGAGCAGTACTTC. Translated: CASSLAGGPFEQYF.

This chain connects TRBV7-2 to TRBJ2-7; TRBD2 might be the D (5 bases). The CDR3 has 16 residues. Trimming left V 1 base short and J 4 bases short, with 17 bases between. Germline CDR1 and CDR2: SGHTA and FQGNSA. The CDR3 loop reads CASSLGAWRLAYEQYF. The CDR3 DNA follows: TGTGCCAGCAGCTTAGGGGCTTGGCGGCTAGCTTACGAGCAGTACTTC.

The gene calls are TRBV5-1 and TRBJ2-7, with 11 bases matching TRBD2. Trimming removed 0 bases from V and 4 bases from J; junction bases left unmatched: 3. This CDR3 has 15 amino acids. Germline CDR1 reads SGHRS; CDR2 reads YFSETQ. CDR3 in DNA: TGCGCCAGCAGCTTGGGTGGGACTAGCGGTTACGAGCAGTACTTC. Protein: CASSLGGTSGYEQYF.

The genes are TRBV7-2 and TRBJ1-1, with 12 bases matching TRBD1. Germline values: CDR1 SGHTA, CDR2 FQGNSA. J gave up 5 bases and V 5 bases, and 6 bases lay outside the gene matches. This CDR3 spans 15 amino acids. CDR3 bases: TGTGCCAGCAGCCCGGGGACAGGGGGCGTAACTGAAGCTTTCTTT. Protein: CASSPGTGGVTEAFF.

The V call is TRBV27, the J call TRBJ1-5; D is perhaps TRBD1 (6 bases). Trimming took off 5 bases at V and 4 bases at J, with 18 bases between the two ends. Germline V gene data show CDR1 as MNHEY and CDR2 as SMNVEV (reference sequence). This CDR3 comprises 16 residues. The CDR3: CASSRGGGPLNQPQHF. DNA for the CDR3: TGTGCCAGCAGTAGAGGGGGTGGGCCACTTAATCAGCCCCAGCATTTT.

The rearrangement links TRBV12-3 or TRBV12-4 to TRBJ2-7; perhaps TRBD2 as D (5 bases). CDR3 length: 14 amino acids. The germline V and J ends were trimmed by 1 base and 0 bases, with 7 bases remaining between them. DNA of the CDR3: TGTGCCAGCAGTTTAGGGAGGCACTCCTACGAGCAGTACTTC. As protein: CASSLGRHSYEQYF.

In DNA form, the CDR3 reads TGCAGTGCTACCGACCCTCTAGCGGAAAACAAACGCACAGATACGCAGTATTTT. Protein product: CSATDPLAENKRTDTQYF. This rearrangement joins TRBV20-1 to TRBJ2-3; the match to TRBD2 covers 7 bases. The trim removed 4 bases at V and 1 base at J, leaving 17 bases unmatched. The CDR3 sequence is 18 residues long. CDR1 is DFQATT and CDR2 is SNEGSKA in the germline V gene (reference sequence).

CDR3: CASSPRRDRGTYNEQFF. The CDR3 DNA follows: TGTGCCAGCAGCCCGAGACGGGACAGGGGTACCTACAATGAGCAGTTCTTC. The rearrangement uses TRBV11-3 and TRBJ2-1, with TRBD1 matching 10 bases. The V and J ends lost 5 bases and 2 bases, in that order; junction bases with no gene match: 9. Germline values: CDR1 SGHNT, CDR2 YENEEA. The CDR3 totals 17 residues.

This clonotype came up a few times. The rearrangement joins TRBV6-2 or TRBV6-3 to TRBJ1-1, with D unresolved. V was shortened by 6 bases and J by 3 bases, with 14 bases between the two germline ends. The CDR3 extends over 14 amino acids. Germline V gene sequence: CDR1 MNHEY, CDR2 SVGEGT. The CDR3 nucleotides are TGTGCCAGCAGGTTTCGCCTTTGGGACACTGAAGCTTTCTTT. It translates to CASRFRLWDTEAFF.

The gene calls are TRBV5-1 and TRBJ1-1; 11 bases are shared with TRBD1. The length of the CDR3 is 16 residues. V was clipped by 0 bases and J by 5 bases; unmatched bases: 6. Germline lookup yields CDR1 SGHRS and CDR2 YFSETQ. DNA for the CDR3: TGCGCCAGCAGCTTGGCAGCCGGGACAGGGGGGACTGAAGCTTTCTTT. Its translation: CASSLAAGTGGTEAFF.

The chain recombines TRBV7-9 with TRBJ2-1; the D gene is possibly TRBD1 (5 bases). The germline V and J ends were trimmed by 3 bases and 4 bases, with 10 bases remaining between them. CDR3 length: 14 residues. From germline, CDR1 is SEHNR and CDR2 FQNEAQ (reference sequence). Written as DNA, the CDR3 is TGTGCCAGCAGCTTGGGGCACGGGTACAATGAGCAGTTCTTC. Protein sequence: CASSLGHGYNEQFF. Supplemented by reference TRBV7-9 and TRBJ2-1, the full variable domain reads DTGVSQNPRHKITKRGQNVTFRCDPISEHNRLYWYRQTLGQGPEFLTYFQNEAQLEKSRLLSDRFSAERPKGSFSTLEIQRTEQGDSAMYLCASSLGHGYNEQFFGPGTRLTVL.

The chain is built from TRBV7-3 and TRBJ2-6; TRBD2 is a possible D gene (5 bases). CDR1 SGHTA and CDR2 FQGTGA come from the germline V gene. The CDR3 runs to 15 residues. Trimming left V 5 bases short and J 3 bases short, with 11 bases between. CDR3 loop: CASSPPGIGANVLTF. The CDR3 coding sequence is TGTGCCAGCAGCCCCCCCGGGATTGGGGCCAACGTCCTGACTTTC.

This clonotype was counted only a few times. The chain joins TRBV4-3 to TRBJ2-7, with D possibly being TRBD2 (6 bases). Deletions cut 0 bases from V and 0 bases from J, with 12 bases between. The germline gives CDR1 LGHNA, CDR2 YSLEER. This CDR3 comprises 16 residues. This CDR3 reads CASSQEWRGLSYEQYF. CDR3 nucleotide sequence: TGCGCCAGCAGCCAAGAGTGGCGGGGCCTCTCCTACGAGCAGTACTTC.

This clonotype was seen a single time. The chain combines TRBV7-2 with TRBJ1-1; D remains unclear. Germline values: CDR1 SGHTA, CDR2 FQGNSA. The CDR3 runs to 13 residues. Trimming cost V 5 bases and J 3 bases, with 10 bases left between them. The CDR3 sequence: CASSLTSDTEAFF. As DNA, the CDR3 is TGTGCCAGCAGCCTAACTAGCGACACTGAAGCTTTCTTT.

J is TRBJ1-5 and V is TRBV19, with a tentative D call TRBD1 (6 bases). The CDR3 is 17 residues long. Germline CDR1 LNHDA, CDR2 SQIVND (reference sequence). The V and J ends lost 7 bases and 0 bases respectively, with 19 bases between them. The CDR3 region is CASTEGGTLYSNQPQHF. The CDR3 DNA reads TGTGCCAGTACCGAAGGGGGGACCCTTTATAGCAATCAGCCCCAGCATTTT. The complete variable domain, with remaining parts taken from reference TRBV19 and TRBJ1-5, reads DGGITQSPKYLFRKEGQNVTLSCEQNLNHDAMYWYRQDPGQGLRLIYYSQIVNDFQKGDIAEGYSVSREKKESFPLTVTSAQKNPTAFYLCASTEGGTLYSNQPQHFGDGTRLSIL.

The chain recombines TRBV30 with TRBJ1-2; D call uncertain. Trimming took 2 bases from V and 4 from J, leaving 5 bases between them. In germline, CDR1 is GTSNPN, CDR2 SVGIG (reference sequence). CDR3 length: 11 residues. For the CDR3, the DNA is TGTGCCTGGAGTAAAGGCTATGGCTACACCTTC. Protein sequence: CAWSKGYGYTF.

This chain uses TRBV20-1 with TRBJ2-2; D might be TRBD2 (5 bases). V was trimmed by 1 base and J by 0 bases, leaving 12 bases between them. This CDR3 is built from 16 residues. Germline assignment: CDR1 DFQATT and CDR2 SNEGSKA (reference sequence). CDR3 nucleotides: TGCAGTGCTAGAGGTGGCGGGTTCGCGAACACCGGGGAGCTGTTTTTT. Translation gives CSARGGGFANTGELFF.

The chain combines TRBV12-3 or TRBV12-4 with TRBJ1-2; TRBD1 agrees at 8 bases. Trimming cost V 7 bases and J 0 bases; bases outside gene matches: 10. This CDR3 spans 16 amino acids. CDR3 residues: CASNKHRDRTNYGYTF. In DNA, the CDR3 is TGTGCCAGCAATAAACACCGGGACAGGACTAACTATGGCTACACCTTC.

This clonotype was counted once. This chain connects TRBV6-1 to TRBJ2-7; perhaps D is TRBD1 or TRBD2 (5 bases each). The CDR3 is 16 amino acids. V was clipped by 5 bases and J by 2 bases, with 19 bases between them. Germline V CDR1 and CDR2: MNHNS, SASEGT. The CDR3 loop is CASSISPGPSPYEQYF. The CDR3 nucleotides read TGTGCCAGCAGTATAAGTCCGGGACCCTCGCCCTACGAGCAGTACTTC.

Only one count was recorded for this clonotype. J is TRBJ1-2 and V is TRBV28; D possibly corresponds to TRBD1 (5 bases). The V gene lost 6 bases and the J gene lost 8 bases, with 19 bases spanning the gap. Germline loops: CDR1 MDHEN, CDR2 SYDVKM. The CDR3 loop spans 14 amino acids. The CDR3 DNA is TGTGCCAGCAGGCCCCTCGCGGGGGGAGGAGGCTACACCTTC. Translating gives CASRPLAGGGGYTF.

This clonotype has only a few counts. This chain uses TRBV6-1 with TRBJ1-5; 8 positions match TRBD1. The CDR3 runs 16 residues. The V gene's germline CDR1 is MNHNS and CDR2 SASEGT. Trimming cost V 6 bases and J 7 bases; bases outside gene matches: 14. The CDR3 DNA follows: TGTGCCAGCAGCCGTACACAGGGGGATGTTAGCCAGCCCCAGCATTTT. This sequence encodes CASSRTQGDVSQPQHF.

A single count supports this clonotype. The CDR3 sequence: CASSLDYLAGGEETQYF. The CDR3 DNA is TGTGCCAGCAGCTTAGACTACCTAGCGGGAGGTGAAGAGACCCAGTACTTC. V is TRBV11-2 and J is TRBJ2-5; 11 nucleotides agree with TRBD2. The CDR3 covers 17 residues. Germline lookup yields CDR1 SGHAT and CDR2 FQNNGV. The junction had 6 bases not matched to a gene; V was cut back by 0 bases and J by 3 bases.

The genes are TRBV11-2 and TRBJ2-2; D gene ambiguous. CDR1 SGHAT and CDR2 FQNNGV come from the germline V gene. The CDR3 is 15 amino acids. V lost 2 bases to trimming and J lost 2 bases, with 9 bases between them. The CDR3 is CASSLIKGNTGELFF. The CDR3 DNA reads TGTGCCAGCAGCTTAATCAAGGGTAACACCGGGGAGCTGTTTTTT.

CDR3 sequence reads: CASRNTGTVRLQFF. The CDR3 bases are TGTGCCAGCAGAAACACCGGGACAGTTAGACTGCAGTTCTTC. This sequence joins TRBV28 and TRBJ2-1, with TRBD1 matching over 7 bases. V dropped 6 bases and J dropped 12; count of bases not matched to a gene: 14. Germline V gene sequence: CDR1 MDHEN, CDR2 SYDVKM. The CDR3 totals 14 residues. Together with reference TRBV28 and TRBJ2-1, the CDR3 gives the full variable domain: DVKVTQSSRYLVKRTGEKVFLECVQDMDHENMFWYRQDPGLGLRLIYFSYDVKMKEKGDIPEGYSVSREKKERFSLILESASTNQTSMYLCASRNTGTVRLQFFGPGTRLTVL.